Below, 16 T cell receptor beta chains from the same sample are listed, as sequenced in a study of blood T cell repertoires in COVID-19. Libraries were prepared by immunoSEQ multiplex PCR; TCRdb keeps only in-frame clonotypes and omits some of them. The sample contains about 250,000 clones, more than 80% of which appear only once. What was sequenced was peripheral blood. The receptors here all came from a woman aged 30 to 39 with active or convalescent COVID-19.

This clone came up once. The chain carries TRBV5-1 and TRBJ2-5; 12 bases are shared with TRBD2. After removal of 4 bases from V and 1 base from J, the junction contained 2 bases not matched to a gene. The germline V gene encodes CDR1 SGHRS and CDR2 YFSETQ. The CDR3 is made up of 15 amino acids. The DNA of the CDR3 is TGCGCCAGCAGCCGACTAGCGGGGGTCCAAGAGACCCAGTACTTC. Its translation: CASSRLAGVQETQYF.

The rearrangement links TRBV7-8 to TRBJ1-1; 9 bases fit TRBD1. Trimming at V came to 6 bases and at J to 2 bases, leaving 7 bases not matched to a gene. The length of the CDR3 is 15 residues. Germline V gene data show CDR1 as SGHVS and CDR2 as FQNEAQ. The CDR3 DNA is TGTGCCAGCAGGGGGGACAGGGCCCCTAACACTGAAGCTTTCTTT. Amino acids: CASRGDRAPNTEAFF.

This chain joins TRBV3-1 (or the pseudogene TRBV3-2) and TRBJ2-5; D possibly corresponds to TRBD2 (6 bases). Trimming took 0 bases from V and 2 from J, leaving 10 bases between them. The CDR3 contains 15 residues. Germline CDR1 and CDR2: LGHDT and YNNKEL (reference sequence). This CDR3 is CASSQDGGSQETQYF. The CDR3 nucleotides are TGTGCCAGCAGCCAAGATGGGGGGTCTCAAGAGACCCAGTACTTC.

The V and J genes are TRBV29-1 and TRBJ1-1, with no clear D. CDR1 is SQVTM and CDR2 is ANQGSEA in the germline V gene. Trimming left V 0 bases short and J 0 bases short, with 11 bases between. The CDR3 sequence is 15 residues long. The CDR3 loop is CSVEDLAGLNTEAFF. CDR3 bases: TGCAGCGTTGAAGATCTAGCAGGCCTGAACACTGAAGCTTTCTTT.

The chain links TRBV19 to TRBJ2-7, with TRBD1 matching over 11 bases. Looked up from germline, CDR1 is LNHDA and CDR2 is SQIVND (reference sequence). The junction had 8 bases not matched to a gene; V was cut back by 6 bases and J by 7 bases. This CDR3 is 14 amino acids long. The DNA for the CDR3 is TGTGCCAGTAGCAAAGGACAGGGGGCGGTGGAGCAGTACTTC. It yields the protein CASSKGQGAVEQYF.

The chain joins TRBV29-1 to TRBJ1-2, with D possibly TRBD1 on 6 matching bases. Germline V gene data show CDR1 as SQVTM and CDR2 as ANQGSEA. Trimming stripped 2 bases from V and 4 bases from J, with 17 bases between. The CDR3 loop spans 15 amino acids. CDR3: CSVERRAGVGYGYTF. CDR3 in DNA: TGCAGCGTTGAACGGCGGGCAGGGGTTGGCTATGGCTACACCTTC. Full variable domain (remainder filled in from reference TRBV29-1 and TRBJ1-2): SAVISQKPSRDICQRGTSLTIQCQVDSQVTMMFWYRQQPGQSLTLIATANQGSEATYESGFVIDKFPISRPNLTFSTLTVSNMSPEDSSIYLCSVERRAGVGYGYTFGSGTRLTVV.

The chain joins TRBV30 to TRBJ2-2; no clear D gene. Germline lookup yields CDR1 GTSNPN and CDR2 SVGIG (reference sequence). Trimming pared 3 bases from V and 7 bases from J, leaving 15 bases between. The CDR3 length is 14 residues. The DNA for the CDR3 is TGTGCCTGGAGGTCCTGGCGGTATGGCGGGGAGCTGTTTTTT. Its translation is CAWRSWRYGGELFF.

J is TRBJ1-6 and V is TRBV6-6; TRBD1 matches 10 bases. V shed 6 bases, J shed 5 bases, and the junction held 7 bases outside the gene matches. The CDR3 is made up of 16 amino acids. From germline, CDR1 is MNHNY and CDR2 SVGAGI (reference sequence). Here the CDR3 DNA reads TGTGCCAGCAGGGCGGGACAGGGGCCCCATAATTCACCCCTCCACTTT. This gives the protein CASRAGQGPHNSPLHF.

The rearrangement links TRBV5-4 to TRBJ1-1, with TRBD1 as a possible D gene (6 bases). Germline CDR1 SGHNT, CDR2 YYREEE (reference sequence). The length of the CDR3 is 15 residues. Trimming shortened V by 1 base and J by 6 bases, and 16 bases separated the two germline ends. CDR3 sequence reads: CASSLKGGVGSEAFF. CDR3 nucleotide sequence: TGTGCCAGCAGCTTGAAGGGGGGGGTTGGGTCTGAAGCTTTCTTT.

The chain combines TRBV7-2 with TRBJ2-2; 11 nucleotides line up with TRBD2. Germline V CDR1 and CDR2: SGHTA, FQGNSA. V lost 5 bases, J lost 1 base, and 3 bases stayed unmatched. This CDR3 is 16 amino acids long. CDR3 sequence (DNA): TGTGCCAGCAGCGCTACTAGCGGGGGGAACACCGGGGAGCTGTTTTTT. This sequence encodes CASSATSGGNTGELFF.

About this clone: Within the sample, other DNA sequences also encode this same CDR3. This chain uses TRBV5-1 with TRBJ2-3; 7 bases agree with TRBD1. CDR3 length: 14 amino acids. Germline CDR1 and CDR2: SGHRS and YFSETQ. V gave up 2 bases and J gave up 0 bases; unmatched junction bases: 0. CDR3 nucleotides: TGCGCCAGCAGCTTACAGGGGAGCACAGATACGCAGTATTTT. It yields the protein CASSLQGSTDTQYF.

The J gene is TRBJ2-1, the V gene TRBV15; D gene unclear. The CDR3 runs 17 residues. Germline values: CDR1 LNHNV, CDR2 YYDKDF (reference sequence). V gave up 5 bases and J gave up 5 bases, with 22 bases separating them. The CDR3 DNA reads as TGTGCCACCAGCCTCTTTAACATCAACTCCCTAGACAATGAGCAGTTCTTC. It specifies CATSLFNINSLDNEQFF.

The genes are TRBV27 and TRBJ1-5; TRBD1 agrees at 8 bases. The CDR3 consists of 15 residues. CDR1 MNHEY and CDR2 SMNVEV come from the germline V gene (reference sequence). Trimming at V came to 3 bases and at J to 2 bases, leaving 3 bases not matched to a gene. CDR3 region: CASSFTGGGNQPQHF. Written as DNA, the CDR3 is TGTGCCAGCAGTTTTACAGGGGGTGGCAATCAGCCCCAGCATTTT.

J is TRBJ1-1 and V is TRBV5-4; maybe TRBD1 (6 bases). CDR1 SGHNT and CDR2 YYREEE come from the germline V gene (reference sequence). The germline V and J ends were trimmed by 4 bases and 6 bases, with 25 bases remaining between them. The CDR3 runs 17 residues. For the CDR3, the DNA is TGTGCCAGCAGCCCCGGAGTGGGGGGGCTGGGAATCGCTGAAGCTTTCTTT. Its translation: CASSPGVGGLGIAEAFF.

The chain links TRBV28 to TRBJ2-4; perhaps TRBD2 as D (6 bases). This CDR3 contains 12 residues. Trimming removed 3 bases from V and 8 bases from J, with 8 bases in between. Per germline, CDR1 MDHEN and CDR2 SYDVKM. The CDR3 loop reads CASSFWGDIQYF. The CDR3 DNA reads as TGTGCCAGCAGTTTCTGGGGGGACATTCAGTACTTC.

The gene calls are TRBV10-1 and TRBJ2-1, with 9 bases aligning to TRBD2. The CDR3 contains 14 residues. Germline V lookup: CDR1 WNHNN, CDR2 SYGVQD (reference sequence). The trim removed 11 bases at V and 7 bases at J, leaving 12 bases unmatched. The CDR3 loop reads CASKGAGGRNEQFF. The CDR3 nucleotides read TGCGCCTCCAAAGGAGCGGGGGGCCGTAATGAGCAGTTCTTC.